What follows is one T cell receptor beta chain and its context. The data originate from a study of long-term antiretroviral therapy in people with HIV. The run of the v3.0 immunoSEQ assay was at survey level. TCRdb's copy holds only in-frame clones and misses some; the assay was immunoSEQ multiplex PCR. The top ten hold 7.9% of the sample, which has some 35,000 clones, roughly four fifths seen once. V was trimmed by 3 bases and J by 0 bases, leaving 18 bases between them. The CDR3 is 16 amino acids. CDR1 and CDR2 (germline): GTSNPN, SVGIG (reference sequence). This receptor was identified in a man aged 18 to 29 with HIV. Sequences were derived from unsorted PBMCs, sampled 0.4 years before starting antiretroviral therapy. This rearrangement joins TRBV30 to TRBJ2-7; D might be TRBD1 or TRBD2, each matching 6 bases. In DNA form, the CDR3 reads TGTGCCTGGAGCGGAAAAGGGGGGTTCGTCTCCTACGAGCAGTACTTC. Amino acid sequence: CAWSGKGGFVSYEQYF. Complete variable domain (other parts from reference TRBV30 and TRBJ2-7): SQTIHQWPATLVQPVGSPLSLECTVEGTSNPNLYWYRQAAGRGLQLLFYSVGIGQISSEVPQNLSASRPQDRQFILSSKKLLLSDSGFYLCAWSGKGGFVSYEQYFGPGTRLTVT.